These 11 T cell receptor beta chains share one sample of origin, sequenced in a study of T cell changes during pregnancy in multiple sclerosis. Only in-frame clones appear in the TCRdb table, and some are missing; sequencing was by immunoSEQ multiplex PCR. The data show more than 55,000 clones, 92% seen once. Here the sequenced sample was peripheral blood, taken in the first trimester of pregnancy. The receptors derive from a female donor with multiple sclerosis, enrolled in a pregnancy study.

This clone was seen just once. The chain links TRBV7-2 to TRBJ2-3; 12 positions agree with TRBD1. With 2 bases clipped from V and 6 bases from J, the junction kept 3 bases outside the gene matches. Germline V gene data show CDR1 as SGHTA and CDR2 as FQGNSA. This CDR3 spans 15 amino acids. The CDR3 reads CASSLFGTGGDTQYF. The CDR3 bases are TGTGCCAGCAGCTTATTTGGGACAGGGGGCGATACGCAGTATTTT.

The V and J genes are TRBV15 and TRBJ2-7; 7 bases line up with TRBD1. Germline V gene lookup returns CDR1 LNHNV and CDR2 YYDKDF (reference sequence). This CDR3 spans 14 amino acids. V lost 1 base to trimming and J lost 2 bases; unmatched junction nucleotides: 2. The CDR3: CATSRATGAYEQYF. In nucleotides, the CDR3 is TGTGCCACCAGCAGAGCCACAGGGGCCTACGAGCAGTACTTC.

The chain joins TRBV27 to TRBJ1-6; 12 bases agree with TRBD1. CDR3 length equals 18 residues. The germline CDR1 and CDR2 sequences are MNHEY and SMNVEV (reference sequence). Trimming cost V 6 bases and J 8 bases; bases outside gene matches: 14. CDR3: CASRYRDRGLLTHSPLHF. CDR3 nucleotide sequence: TGTGCCAGCAGATACCGGGACAGGGGGCTCTTAACGCATTCACCCCTCCACTTT.

Points on this clone: Other DNA sequences in the sample encode the same CDR3. CDR3 nucleotides: TGCGCCAGCAGCTTGGTAGCGGGCGCTAATGAAAAACTGTTTTTT. Protein: CASSLVAGANEKLFF. The chain couples TRBV5-1 to TRBJ1-4; D remains unclear. Germline assignment: CDR1 SGHRS and CDR2 YFSETQ. The V end lost 0 bases, the J end lost 3 bases, and 9 bases lay between the germline ends. The CDR3 length is 15 residues. The whole variable domain, filled in from reference TRBV5-1 and TRBJ1-4, reads KAGVTQTPRYLIKTRGQQVTLSCSPISGHRSVSWYQQTPGQGLQFLFEYFSETQRNKGNFPGRFSGRQFSNSRSEMNVSTLELGDSALYLCASSLVAGANEKLFFGSGTQLSVL.

The rearrangement joins TRBV6-5 to TRBJ1-2, with no clear D. The CDR3 sequence is 15 residues long. Looked up from germline, CDR1 is MNHEY and CDR2 is SVGAGI. Trimming took 6 bases from V and 8 from J, leaving 22 bases between them. Here the CDR3 DNA reads TGTGCCAGCAGCCTCATCTCGGGTACAGAGGGAGGCTACACCTTC. This gives the protein CASSLISGTEGGYTF.

Here the CDR3 DNA reads TGTGCCAGCAGCTTAGCAGGGGGCGCATCTGGAAACACCATATATTTT. Its translation: CASSLAGGASGNTIYF. The V and J genes are TRBV7-9 and TRBJ1-3; TRBD1 aligns across 7 bases. Losses at the gene ends were 0 bases for V and 1 base for J; bases not matched to a gene: 3. Germline loops: CDR1 SEHNR, CDR2 FQNEAQ (reference sequence). The length of the CDR3 is 16 residues.

V usage is TRBV7-8 and J usage is TRBJ1-4, with 7 positions matching TRBD1. With 5 bases clipped from V and 8 bases from J, the junction kept 17 bases outside the gene matches. The CDR3 loop spans 17 amino acids. The germline CDR1 and CDR2 sequences are SGHVS and FQNEAQ. The chain's CDR3 is CASSPIYLDRDGEKLFF. CDR3 nucleotide sequence: TGTGCCAGCAGCCCAATTTATTTAGACAGGGACGGGGAAAAACTGTTTTTT. The full variable domain, with the rest looked up from reference TRBV7-8 and TRBJ1-4, is GAGVSQSPRYKVAKRGQDVALRCDPISGHVSLFWYQQALGQGPEFLTYFQNEAQLDKSGLPSDRFFAERPEGSVSTLKIQRTQQEDSAVYLCASSPIYLDRDGEKLFFGSGTQLSVL.

This clone was recorded once. The rearrangement links TRBV4-2 to TRBJ2-3; TRBD1 might be the D (6 bases). The germline V gene encodes CDR1 LGHNA and CDR2 YNFKEQ. The germline V and J ends were trimmed by 0 bases and 0 bases, with 7 bases remaining between them. The CDR3 extends over 15 amino acids. In DNA, the CDR3 is TGTGCCAGCAGCCAAGACAGGGGAAGCACAGATACGCAGTATTTT. Its protein is CASSQDRGSTDTQYF.

J is TRBJ1-4 and V is TRBV4-3; 9 positions agree with TRBD1. Germline CDR1 and CDR2: LGHNA and YSLEER. J was trimmed by 7 bases and V by 0 bases; bases with no gene match: 3. The CDR3 runs to 15 residues. The CDR3 loop reads CASSQEGQGTEKLFF. For the CDR3, the DNA is TGCGCCAGCAGCCAAGAAGGACAGGGGACTGAAAAACTGTTTTTT.

The genes are TRBV6-5 and TRBJ1-4; 7 bases agree with TRBD1. The CDR3 sequence is 15 residues long. Germline CDR1 and CDR2: MNHEY and SVGAGI. With V trimmed by 6 bases and J by 2 bases, 6 bases remained unmatched. CDR3 sequence reads: CASRPTTGTNEKLFF. The CDR3 coding sequence is TGTGCCAGCAGGCCCACGACAGGGACTAATGAAAAACTGTTTTTT.

This clone was counted a single time. One junction end disagrees with the germline gene, perhaps due to a read error. This sequence joins TRBV27 and TRBJ2-3, with a possible D match to TRBD2 (6 bases). CDR3 length: 16 residues. Germline CDR1 and CDR2: MNHEY and SMNVEV (reference sequence). The CDR3 region is CASCFRRASGTDTQYF. CDR3 bases: TGTGCCAGCTGTTTTCGTCGAGCTAGCGGCACAGATACGCAGTATTTT.